A selection of T cell receptor beta chains follows, all from one sample in a study of cytomegalovirus exposure and HLA in healthy donors. The data were produced by immunoSEQ multiplex PCR, yet TCRdb's version contains in-frame clones alone and is incomplete. The sample includes 180,000 or so clones, approximately 86% of them seen just once. The specimen was PBMCs. Receptors originate from a young man in good health and CMV-seropositive. The CDR3 runs from the conserved cysteine through the conserved F or W. Each record gives: clone size, D gene, V gene, J gene, CDR3 DNA, CDR3 protein. A D gene is named only where the DNA matches it firmly. Only part of the rows carry a size: once, few, many, or a class if the clone is expanded.

abundance: .; d_gene: .; v_gene: TRBV7-2; j_gene: TRBJ1-1; CDR3nt: TGTGCCAGCAGCCCTGGGACTTCATCAAACACTGAAGCTTTCTTT; CDR3aa: CASSPGTSSNTEAFF
abundance: .; d_gene: TRBD2; v_gene: TRBV5-1; j_gene: TRBJ2-3; CDR3nt: TGCGCCAGCAGCCCCCGGACTAGCGGGGGGGCCACAGATACGCAGTATTTT; CDR3aa: CASSPRTSGGATDTQYF
abundance: .; d_gene: .; v_gene: TRBV10-3; j_gene: TRBJ1-3; CDR3nt: TGTGCCATCAGTGAGCGTTTGTTGTCTGCTGGAAACACCATATATTTT; CDR3aa: CAISERLLSAGNTIYF
abundance: .; d_gene: .; v_gene: TRBV6-1; j_gene: TRBJ2-7; CDR3nt: TGTGCCAGCAGTGAATTCCTCTACGAGCAGTACTTC; CDR3aa: CASSEFLYEQYF
abundance: .; d_gene: TRBD2; v_gene: TRBV4-3; j_gene: TRBJ2-5; CDR3nt: TGCGCCAGCAGCCAAGAGTGGACTAGAGAAGAGACCCAGTACTTC; CDR3aa: CASSQEWTREETQYF
abundance: .; d_gene: .; v_gene: TRBV13; j_gene: TRBJ1-1; CDR3nt: TGTGCCACAGGGCAGGGACCAAACACTGAAGCTTTCTTT; CDR3aa: CATGQGPNTEAFF
abundance: .; d_gene: .; v_gene: TRBV6-6; j_gene: TRBJ1-5; CDR3nt: TGTGCCAGCAGTTACGGGGGAGGCAATCAGCCCCAGCATTTT; CDR3aa: CASSYGGGNQPQHF
abundance: .; d_gene: .; v_gene: TRBV18; j_gene: TRBJ2-5; CDR3nt: TGTGCCAGCTCACCATCACCTGCCCCGCAAGAGACCCAGTACTTC; CDR3aa: CASSPSPAPQETQYF
abundance: .; d_gene: .; v_gene: TRBV7-9; j_gene: TRBJ2-5; CDR3nt: TGTGCCAGCAGCTTAGTTGGCAGGGTACGAGAGACCCAGTACTTC; CDR3aa: CASSLVGRVRETQYF
abundance: .; d_gene: TRBD2; v_gene: TRBV6-5; j_gene: TRBJ2-7; CDR3nt: TGTGCCAGCAGTTACTCGGCTAGCGGGAACTACGAGCAGTACTTC; CDR3aa: CASSYSASGNYEQYF
abundance: .; d_gene: TRBD1; v_gene: TRBV2; j_gene: TRBJ1-5; CDR3nt: TGTGCCAGCGGTACAGGGGGTCAGCCCCAGCATTTT; CDR3aa: CASGTGGQPQHF
abundance: .; d_gene: .; v_gene: TRBV29-1; j_gene: TRBJ2-1; CDR3nt: TGCAGCGTTGAAACCGGGGCTCAGCAGTTCTTC; CDR3aa: CSVETGAQQFF
abundance: .; d_gene: .; v_gene: TRBV19; j_gene: TRBJ1-2; CDR3nt: TGTGCCAGTAGTATCCGACGGACCTATGGCTACACCTTC; CDR3aa: CASSIRRTYGYTF
abundance: .; d_gene: TRBD1; v_gene: TRBV28; j_gene: TRBJ2-1; CDR3nt: TGTGCCAGCGGACCGCGGGACAGGGTCTACAATGAGCAGTTCTTC; CDR3aa: CASGPRDRVYNEQFF
abundance: .; d_gene: TRBD2; v_gene: TRBV5-4; j_gene: TRBJ2-3; CDR3nt: TGTGCCAGCAGCTGGGGACTAGCGGGAGGCACAGATACGCAGTATTTT; CDR3aa: CASSWGLAGGTDTQYF
abundance: .; d_gene: .; v_gene: TRBV7-9; j_gene: TRBJ2-7; CDR3nt: TGTGCCAGCAGCCCAGGTCCCTACGAGCAGTACTTC; CDR3aa: CASSPGPYEQYF
abundance: .; d_gene: .; v_gene: TRBV19; j_gene: TRBJ2-5; CDR3nt: TGTGCCAGTAGCGTATTCAGCGGAGAGACCCAGTACTTC; CDR3aa: CASSVFSGETQYF
abundance: .; d_gene: .; v_gene: TRBV25-1; j_gene: TRBJ2-3; CDR3nt: TGTGCCAGCAGTGATCTTAGCACAGATACGCAGTATTTT; CDR3aa: CASSDLSTDTQYF
abundance: .; d_gene: .; v_gene: TRBV4-3; j_gene: TRBJ1-2; CDR3nt: TGCGCCAGCAGCCACCGGACTGGGAGGTATGGCTACACCTTC; CDR3aa: CASSHRTGRYGYTF
abundance: .; d_gene: .; v_gene: TRBV5-1; j_gene: TRBJ2-1; CDR3nt: TGCGCCAGCAGCTTGGACCCCTTGGGCTACAATGAGCAGTTCTTC; CDR3aa: CASSLDPLGYNEQFF
abundance: .; d_gene: TRBD1; v_gene: TRBV27; j_gene: TRBJ2-7; CDR3nt: TGTGCCAGCAGTTCTCCGGGACAGGGAAGCGAGCAGTACTTC; CDR3aa: CASSSPGQGSEQYF
abundance: .; d_gene: TRBD2; v_gene: TRBV9; j_gene: TRBJ2-1; CDR3nt: TGTGCCAGCAGCGTAGTTGGCGGGAGGGACTTTAACAATGAGCAGTTCTTC; CDR3aa: CASSVVGGRDFNNEQFF
abundance: .; d_gene: TRBD1; v_gene: TRBV6-5; j_gene: TRBJ1-4; CDR3nt: TGTGCCAGCAGGCTCGGAACAGGGGATAATGAAAAACTGTTTTTT; CDR3aa: CASRLGTGDNEKLFF
abundance: .; d_gene: .; v_gene: TRBV7-2; j_gene: TRBJ2-7; CDR3nt: TGTGCCAGCAGCTTAGGGCAGGGGTTCAACGAGCAGTACTTC; CDR3aa: CASSLGQGFNEQYF
abundance: .; d_gene: .; v_gene: TRBV11-2; j_gene: TRBJ1-1; CDR3nt: TGTGCCAGCAGCTTAGTTTTTCGTGGGGTTGGTGAAGCTTTCTTT; CDR3aa: CASSLVFRGVGEAFF
abundance: .; d_gene: .; v_gene: TRBV19; j_gene: TRBJ2-7; CDR3nt: TGTGCCAGTAGTATAGCCAGCCCGTACGAGCAGTACTTC; CDR3aa: CASSIASPYEQYF
abundance: few; d_gene: TRBD2; v_gene: TRBV9; j_gene: TRBJ2-2; CDR3nt: TGTGCCAGCAGCGTAGTTTTGCTAGCGGGAGCTAACACCGGGGAGCTGTTTTTT; CDR3aa: CASSVVLLAGANTGELFF
abundance: .; d_gene: TRBD2; v_gene: TRBV4-1; j_gene: TRBJ2-1; CDR3nt: TGCGCCAGCAGCCAACTAGCGGGGGGCAGCAATGAGCAGTTCTTC; CDR3aa: CASSQLAGGSNEQFF
abundance: .; d_gene: TRBD2; v_gene: TRBV7-6; j_gene: TRBJ2-1; CDR3nt: TGTGCCAGCAGCTCCGCCTATCCGGGACTAGCGGACTACAATGAGCAGTTCTTC; CDR3aa: CASSSAYPGLADYNEQFF
abundance: once; d_gene: TRBD1; v_gene: TRBV27; j_gene: TRBJ2-1; CDR3nt: TGTGCCAGCACCTGGGACAGGGGAAATGAGCAGTTCTTC; CDR3aa: CASTWDRGNEQFF
abundance: .; d_gene: .; v_gene: TRBV5-4; j_gene: TRBJ1-2; CDR3nt: TGTGCCAGCAGCTTGGAATTAGGACAGAGCTTAGATGGCTACACCTTC; CDR3aa: CASSLELGQSLDGYTF
abundance: .; d_gene: .; v_gene: TRBV5-1; j_gene: TRBJ1-4; CDR3nt: TGCGCCAGCAGCTTCCCAGGGCTCCTCAATGAAAAACTGTTTTTT; CDR3aa: CASSFPGLLNEKLFF
abundance: .; d_gene: .; v_gene: TRBV9; j_gene: TRBJ2-4; CDR3nt: TGTGCCAGCAGCATCGACCCAGAAAACATTCAGTACTTC; CDR3aa: CASSIDPENIQYF
abundance: .; d_gene: .; v_gene: TRBV6-5; j_gene: TRBJ2-7; CDR3nt: TGTGCCGCCGGAAGAGGGGGCTCCTACGAGCAGTACTTC; CDR3aa: CAAGRGGSYEQYF
abundance: once; d_gene: .; v_gene: TRBV19; j_gene: TRBJ1-5; CDR3nt: TGTGCCAGTATAGGTCCAGGGGACAATCAGCCCCAGCATTTT; CDR3aa: CASIGPGDNQPQHF
abundance: .; d_gene: TRBD2; v_gene: TRBV28; j_gene: TRBJ2-5; CDR3nt: TGTGCCAGCAGTTCACAAATTGCGGGAGAAGAAGAGACCCAGTACTTC; CDR3aa: CASSSQIAGEEETQYF
abundance: .; d_gene: TRBD2; v_gene: TRBV4-2; j_gene: TRBJ2-1; CDR3nt: TGTGCCAGCAGCCATAGCGGGGGACGTACCTATGAGCAGTTCTTC; CDR3aa: CASSHSGGRTYEQFF
abundance: .; d_gene: .; v_gene: TRBV6-6; j_gene: TRBJ1-3; CDR3nt: TGTGCCAGCACCCGCGGAGGGGGGATGGGAAACACCATATATTTT; CDR3aa: CASTRGGGMGNTIYF
abundance: .; d_gene: TRBD1; v_gene: TRBV28; j_gene: TRBJ1-1; CDR3nt: TGTGCCAGCAGTTGGACAGGGACCCGAACCCTCACTGAAGCTTTCTTT; CDR3aa: CASSWTGTRTLTEAFF
abundance: .; d_gene: TRBD1; v_gene: TRBV5-1; j_gene: TRBJ2-7; CDR3nt: TGCGCCAGCAGCCGGACAGGGGCCACCGACTACGAGCAGTACTTC; CDR3aa: CASSRTGATDYEQYF
abundance: .; d_gene: TRBD1; v_gene: TRBV6-5; j_gene: TRBJ1-1; CDR3nt: TGTGCCAGCAGGGCAGACAGGGGGTTTAACACTGAAGCTTTCTTT; CDR3aa: CASRADRGFNTEAFF
abundance: once; d_gene: .; v_gene: TRBV4-3; j_gene: TRBJ1-1; CDR3nt: TGCCAGGGGTACACTGAAGCTTTCTTT; CDR3aa: CQGYTEAFF
abundance: .; d_gene: TRBD2; v_gene: TRBV2; j_gene: TRBJ2-3; CDR3nt: TGTGCCAGCAGTTACTCAAATGTAGCGGGAGGCGGGGATACGCAGTATTTT; CDR3aa: CASSYSNVAGGGDTQYF
abundance: .; d_gene: .; v_gene: TRBV1; j_gene: TRBJ2-7; CDR3nt: TGCACCAGCAGCCAAGCCCTGACTAGCTTCTACGAGCAGTACTTC; CDR3aa: CTSSQALTSFYEQYF
abundance: few; d_gene: TRBD1; v_gene: TRBV4-2; j_gene: TRBJ1-1; CDR3nt: TGTGCCAGCAGTCCCGGACCGGGACAGCAGTTCACTGAAGCTTTCTTT; CDR3aa: CASSPGPGQQFTEAFF
abundance: many; d_gene: TRBD1; v_gene: TRBV7-9; j_gene: TRBJ2-7; CDR3nt: TGTGCCAGCAGCCCACAGGGGAGATACGAGCAGTACTTC; CDR3aa: CASSPQGRYEQYF
abundance: .; d_gene: .; v_gene: TRBV9; j_gene: TRBJ1-3; CDR3nt: TGTGCCAGCAGCCCAATCTCTGGAAACACCATATATTTT; CDR3aa: CASSPISGNTIYF
abundance: .; d_gene: .; v_gene: TRBV9; j_gene: TRBJ2-5; CDR3nt: TGTGCCAGCAGCGTAGTAGGCGGGACCGTGGAGACCCAGTACTTC; CDR3aa: CASSVVGGTVETQYF
abundance: .; d_gene: .; v_gene: TRBV2; j_gene: TRBJ1-4; CDR3nt: TGTGCCAGCAGTCGGAGCCGGGCGGATGAAAAACTGTTTTTT; CDR3aa: CASSRSRADEKLFF
abundance: once; d_gene: .; v_gene: TRBV19; j_gene: TRBJ1-1; CDR3nt: TGTGCCAGTAGTGCCGTCGCAGAGGTGGGGCTCACTGAAGCTTTCTTT; CDR3aa: CASSAVAEVGLTEAFF
abundance: .; d_gene: TRBD1; v_gene: TRBV6-5; j_gene: TRBJ1-5; CDR3nt: TGTGCCAGCAGCCGAGGGACAGAGGGGCGGCCCCAGCATTTT; CDR3aa: CASSRGTEGRPQHF
abundance: .; d_gene: TRBD2; v_gene: TRBV5-6; j_gene: TRBJ2-2; CDR3nt: TGTGCCAGCAGCTTAGGACTAGCGGGGACCGGGGAGCTGTTTTTT; CDR3aa: CASSLGLAGTGELFF
abundance: .; d_gene: .; v_gene: TRBV7-2; j_gene: TRBJ2-1; CDR3nt: TGTGCCAGCAGCTCTTCCGGCGGGGGCCCTTACAATGAGCAGTTCTTC; CDR3aa: CASSSSGGGPYNEQFF
abundance: .; d_gene: TRBD2; v_gene: TRBV7-9; j_gene: TRBJ2-7; CDR3nt: TGTGCCAGCAGCTCAAGATTGGGACTAGCGGACCCTCCAGCACACAAGCAGTACTTC; CDR3aa: CASSSRLGLADPPAHKQYF
abundance: .; d_gene: TRBD1; v_gene: TRBV13; j_gene: TRBJ2-7; CDR3nt: TGTGCCAGCAGCAGCGACAGGGGGCTAAGGTATGATACTTCCTACGAGCAGTACTTC; CDR3aa: CASSSDRGLRYDTSYEQYF
abundance: .; d_gene: TRBD2; v_gene: TRBV6-5; j_gene: TRBJ2-1; CDR3nt: TGTGCCAGCAGTTACCGAGGACTAGCGGGATGGGAGCAGTTCTTC; CDR3aa: CASSYRGLAGWEQFF
abundance: .; d_gene: .; v_gene: TRBV5-6; j_gene: TRBJ1-6; CDR3nt: TGTGCCAGCAGCTTGGTGTACGGGAATTCACCCCTCCACTTT; CDR3aa: CASSLVYGNSPLHF